This T cell receptor beta chain came from a study of T cell responses to AZD1222 COVID-19 vaccine. Study results and caveats: Seropositivity was recorded at baseline in only a handful of AZD1222 recipients.

The protocol was immunoSEQ multiplex PCR, while the TCRdb copy is restricted to in-frame clones and leaves out a portion. This table has over 100,000 clones, about nine tenths appearing once. Of note for this clone: Its target is unknown.

The CDR3 is 17 amino acids. Germline trimming cut 1 base from V and 6 bases from J; bases unmatched to any gene: 11. The germline gives CDR1 LGHNA, CDR2 YSLEER. The source material was peripheral blood, sampled on day 0 of AZD1222 vaccination. The origin of this receptor is an adult in good health. The chain employs TRBV4-3 and TRBJ2-3; 9 bases are a match to TRBD1. CDR3 coding DNA: TGCGCCAGCAGCCAAGGTATAGGGACAGGGATATCGGATACGCAGTATTTT. Amino acids: CASSQGIGTGISDTQYF.